This T cell receptor beta chain was found in a study of PD-L1 blockade in urothelial cancer. In the study overall: Bladder-origin urothelial cancer in males covered about 90% of the roughly 30 patients.

Findings and limits, study-wide: When pretreatment blood TCR clonality was below the median, it predicted better survival.

In this sample, this clone turned up once. What it recognizes is unknown. TCRdb keeps only in-frame clones here, not all; method: immunoSEQ multiplex PCR. Of 30,000 to 40,000 clones listed, roughly four fifths are singletons. V trimming: 2 bases; J trimming: 8 bases; junction bases outside the gene matches: 12. The germline V gene encodes CDR1 SGHDN and CDR2 FVKESK. The length of the CDR3 is 16 residues. The cohort comprised individuals with locally advanced or metastatic urothelial carcinoma. The sequencing here drew on PBMCs, taken around atezolizumab (anti-PD-L1) treatment. This TCR came from an older man with urothelial cancer. The gene calls are TRBV14 and TRBJ1-2; 9 bases align to TRBD1. This chain's CDR3 is CASSQRSSQGAVGYTF. The CDR3 DNA reads as TGTGCCAGCAGCCAAAGGTCGTCACAGGGGGCCGTCGGCTACACCTTC.